Listed here is a single TCR beta chain. Its antigen is not identified. The data were obtained in a study of blood T cells in healthy people across ages. Combining a sample-barcoded 5' primer with a J-beta primer mix, a second PCR ran for about 6 to 12 cycles. Each CDR3 protein is one row after TCRdb ran MiXCR on the 5' RACE reads. This sample has about 290,000 distinct CDR3 sequences; roughly 26% occur once, and the top ten carry 29%. V lost 0 bases to trimming and J lost 5 bases, with 7 bases between them. The CDR3 length is 13 residues. Germline V gene sequence: CDR1 LGHNA, CDR2 YNFKEQ. Study-wide points: The unsorted PBMCs prevented any conclusive comparison of naive versus antigen-experienced cells.

The sequenced sample consisted of blood. The chain combines TRBV4-2 with TRBJ2-5; no firm D call. This TCR came from a woman in her 70s in good health. CDR3 nucleotide sequence: TGTGCCAGCAGCCAAGATCTTCGGGAGACCCAGTACTTC. This codes for CASSQDLRETQYF.